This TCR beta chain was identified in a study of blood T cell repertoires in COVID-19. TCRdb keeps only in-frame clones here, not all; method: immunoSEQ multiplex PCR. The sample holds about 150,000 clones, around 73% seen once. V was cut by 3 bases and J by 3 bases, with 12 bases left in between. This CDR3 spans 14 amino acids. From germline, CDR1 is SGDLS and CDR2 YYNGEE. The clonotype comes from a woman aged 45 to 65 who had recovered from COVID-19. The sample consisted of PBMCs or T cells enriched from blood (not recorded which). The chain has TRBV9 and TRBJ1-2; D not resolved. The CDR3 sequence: CASSAQAGYYGYTF. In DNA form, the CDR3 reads TGTGCCAGCAGCGCTCAAGCGGGTTACTATGGCTACACCTTC.